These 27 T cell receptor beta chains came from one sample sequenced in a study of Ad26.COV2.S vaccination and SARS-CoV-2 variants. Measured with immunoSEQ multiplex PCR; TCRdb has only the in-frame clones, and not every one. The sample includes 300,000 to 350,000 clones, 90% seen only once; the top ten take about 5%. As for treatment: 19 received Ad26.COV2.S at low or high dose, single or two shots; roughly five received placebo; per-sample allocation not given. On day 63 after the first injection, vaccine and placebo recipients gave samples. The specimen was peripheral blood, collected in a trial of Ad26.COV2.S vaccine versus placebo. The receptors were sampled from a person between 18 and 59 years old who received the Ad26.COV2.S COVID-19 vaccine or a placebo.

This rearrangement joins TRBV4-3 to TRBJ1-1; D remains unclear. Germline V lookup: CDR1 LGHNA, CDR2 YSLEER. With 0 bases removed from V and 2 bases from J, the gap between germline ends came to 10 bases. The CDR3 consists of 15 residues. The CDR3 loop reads CASSQEITINTEAFF. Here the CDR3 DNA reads TGCGCCAGCAGCCAAGAGATCACGATAAACACTGAAGCTTTCTTT.

The chain's CDR3 is CASSREPGSSNEKLFF. The CDR3 DNA follows: TGTGCCAGCAGCAGAGAACCGGGAAGTTCTAATGAAAAACTGTTTTTT. V usage is TRBV7-2 and J usage is TRBJ1-4; D uncertain. Trimming shortened V by 5 bases and J by 3 bases, and 16 bases separated the two germline ends. From germline, CDR1 is SGHTA and CDR2 FQGNSA. This CDR3 is 16 amino acids long.

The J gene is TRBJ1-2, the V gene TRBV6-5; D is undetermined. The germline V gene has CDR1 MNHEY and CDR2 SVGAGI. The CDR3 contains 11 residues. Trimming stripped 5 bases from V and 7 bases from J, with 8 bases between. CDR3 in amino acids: CASSTGFGYTF. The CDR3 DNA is TGTGCCAGCAGTACGGGCTTTGGCTACACCTTC.

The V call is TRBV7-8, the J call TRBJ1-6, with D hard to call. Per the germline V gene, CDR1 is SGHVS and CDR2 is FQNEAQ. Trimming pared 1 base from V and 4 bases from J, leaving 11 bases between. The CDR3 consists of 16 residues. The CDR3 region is CASSLEGMEYNSPLHF. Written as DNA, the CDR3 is TGTGCCAGCAGCTTAGAGGGCATGGAATATAATTCACCCCTCCACTTT.

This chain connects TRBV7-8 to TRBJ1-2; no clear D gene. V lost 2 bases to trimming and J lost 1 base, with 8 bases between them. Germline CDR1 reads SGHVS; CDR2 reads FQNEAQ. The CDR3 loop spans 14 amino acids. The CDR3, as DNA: TGTGCCAGCAGCTTACCCTCGGGTAACTATGGCTACACCTTC. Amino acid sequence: CASSLPSGNYGYTF.

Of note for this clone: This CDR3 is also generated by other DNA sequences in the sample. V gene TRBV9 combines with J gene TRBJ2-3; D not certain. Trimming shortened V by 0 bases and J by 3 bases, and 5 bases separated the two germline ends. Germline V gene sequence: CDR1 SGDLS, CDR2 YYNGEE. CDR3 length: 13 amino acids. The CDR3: CASSVGDTDTQYF. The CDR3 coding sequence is TGTGCCAGCAGCGTAGGTGATACAGATACGCAGTATTTT.

CDR3 DNA sequence: TGTGCCAGCAGTTTCGGACAGGGGAAGACTGAAGCTTTCTTT. Translation gives CASSFGQGKTEAFF. The rearrangement links TRBV6-6 to TRBJ1-1, with 9 bases lining up with TRBD1. Per germline, CDR1 MNHNY and CDR2 SVGAGI (reference sequence). The CDR3 totals 14 residues. After removal of 4 bases from V and 5 bases from J, the junction contained 5 bases not matched to a gene.

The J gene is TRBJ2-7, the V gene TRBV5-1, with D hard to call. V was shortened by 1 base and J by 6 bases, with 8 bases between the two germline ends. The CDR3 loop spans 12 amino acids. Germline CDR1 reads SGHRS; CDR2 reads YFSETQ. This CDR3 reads CASSLSGSEQYF. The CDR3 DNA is TGCGCCAGCAGCTTGTCAGGTAGCGAGCAGTACTTC.

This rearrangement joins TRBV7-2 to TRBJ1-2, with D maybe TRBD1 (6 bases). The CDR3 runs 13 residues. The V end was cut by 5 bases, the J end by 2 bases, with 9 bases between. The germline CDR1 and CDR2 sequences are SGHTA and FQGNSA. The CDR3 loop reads CASSVRGNYGYTF. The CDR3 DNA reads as TGTGCCAGCAGCGTCAGGGGAAACTATGGCTACACCTTC.

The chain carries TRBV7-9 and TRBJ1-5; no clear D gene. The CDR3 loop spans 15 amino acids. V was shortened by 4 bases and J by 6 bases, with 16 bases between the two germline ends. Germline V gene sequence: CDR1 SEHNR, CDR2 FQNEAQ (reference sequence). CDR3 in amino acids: CASSSLTDPFQPQHF. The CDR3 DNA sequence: TGTGCCAGCAGCTCTTTGACCGACCCTTTTCAGCCCCAGCATTTT.

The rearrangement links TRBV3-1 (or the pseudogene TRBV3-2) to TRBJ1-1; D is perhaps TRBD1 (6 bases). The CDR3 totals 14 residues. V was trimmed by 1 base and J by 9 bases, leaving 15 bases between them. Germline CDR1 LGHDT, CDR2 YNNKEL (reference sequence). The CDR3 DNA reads TGTGCCAGCAGCCAAGGAGGGGGGGGCGTAAAAGCTTTCTTT. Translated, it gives CASSQGGGGVKAFF.

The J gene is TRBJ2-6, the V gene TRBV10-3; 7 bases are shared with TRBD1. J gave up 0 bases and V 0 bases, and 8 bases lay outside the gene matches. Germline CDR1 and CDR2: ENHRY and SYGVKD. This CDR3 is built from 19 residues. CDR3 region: CAISESFPGQLSGANVLTF. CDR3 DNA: TGTGCCATCAGTGAGTCCTTCCCGGGACAGCTCTCTGGGGCCAACGTCCTGACTTTC.

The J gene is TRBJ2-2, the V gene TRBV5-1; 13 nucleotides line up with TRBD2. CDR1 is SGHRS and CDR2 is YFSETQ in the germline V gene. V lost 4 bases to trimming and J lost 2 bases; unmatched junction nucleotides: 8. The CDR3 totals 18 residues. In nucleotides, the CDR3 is TGCGCCAGCAGCGAACCCGGGACTAGCGGGATAAACACCGGGGAGCTGTTTTTT. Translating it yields CASSEPGTSGINTGELFF.

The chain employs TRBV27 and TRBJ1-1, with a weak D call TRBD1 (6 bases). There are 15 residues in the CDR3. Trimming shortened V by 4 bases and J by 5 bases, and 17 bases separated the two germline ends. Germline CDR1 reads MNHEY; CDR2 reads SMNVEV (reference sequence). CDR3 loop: CASSSLLGGGTEAFF. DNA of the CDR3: TGTGCCAGCAGTTCCCTGCTAGGGGGGGGGACTGAAGCTTTCTTT.

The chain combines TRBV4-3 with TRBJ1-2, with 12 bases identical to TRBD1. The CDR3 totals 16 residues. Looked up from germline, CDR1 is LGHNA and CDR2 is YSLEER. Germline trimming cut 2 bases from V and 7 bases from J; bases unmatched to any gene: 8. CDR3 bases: TGCGCCAGCAGCCAAACCGGGACAGGGGGCTCGGGTGGCTACACCTTC. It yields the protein CASSQTGTGGSGGYTF.

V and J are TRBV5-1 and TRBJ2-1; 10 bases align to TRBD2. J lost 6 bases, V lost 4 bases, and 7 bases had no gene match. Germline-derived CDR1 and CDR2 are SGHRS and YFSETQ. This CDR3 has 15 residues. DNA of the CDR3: TGCGCCAGCAGCAGCGGGGGGGCGCCCGCCAATGAGCAGTTCTTC. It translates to CASSSGGAPANEQFF.

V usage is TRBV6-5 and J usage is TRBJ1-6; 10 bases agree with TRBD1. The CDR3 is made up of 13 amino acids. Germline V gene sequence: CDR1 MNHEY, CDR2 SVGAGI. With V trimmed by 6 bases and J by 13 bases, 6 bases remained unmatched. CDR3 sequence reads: CASSWTGGEPLHF. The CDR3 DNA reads TGTGCCAGCAGCTGGACAGGGGGGGAGCCCCTCCACTTT.

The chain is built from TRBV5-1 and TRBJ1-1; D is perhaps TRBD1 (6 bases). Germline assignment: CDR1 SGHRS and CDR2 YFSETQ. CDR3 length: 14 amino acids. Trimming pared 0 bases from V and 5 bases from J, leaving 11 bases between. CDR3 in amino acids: CASSLEGTRTEAFF. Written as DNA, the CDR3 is TGCGCCAGCAGCTTGGAGGGGACAAGAACTGAAGCTTTCTTT. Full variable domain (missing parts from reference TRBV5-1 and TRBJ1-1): KAGVTQTPRYLIKTRGQQVTLSCSPISGHRSVSWYQQTPGQGLQFLFEYFSETQRNKGNFPGRFSGRQFSNSRSEMNVSTLELGDSALYLCASSLEGTRTEAFFGQGTRLTVV.

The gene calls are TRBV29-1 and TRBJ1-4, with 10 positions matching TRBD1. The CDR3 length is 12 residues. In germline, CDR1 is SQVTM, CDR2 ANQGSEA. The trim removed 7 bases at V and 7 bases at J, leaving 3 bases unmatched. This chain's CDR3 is CSGRTGGEKLFF. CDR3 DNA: TGCAGCGGCCGGACAGGGGGTGAAAAACTGTTTTTT.

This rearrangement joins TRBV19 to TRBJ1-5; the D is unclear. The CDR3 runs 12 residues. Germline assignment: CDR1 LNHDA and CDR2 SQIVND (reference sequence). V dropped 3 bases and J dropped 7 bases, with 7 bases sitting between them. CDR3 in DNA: TGTGCCAGTAGTATGGGCAGACAGCCCCAGCATTTT. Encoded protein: CASSMGRQPQHF.

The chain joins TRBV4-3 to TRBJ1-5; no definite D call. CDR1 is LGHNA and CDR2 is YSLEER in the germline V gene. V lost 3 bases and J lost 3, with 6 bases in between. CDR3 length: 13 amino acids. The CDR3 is CASSQFFNQPQHF. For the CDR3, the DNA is TGCGCCAGCAGCCAGTTCTTCAATCAGCCCCAGCATTTT.

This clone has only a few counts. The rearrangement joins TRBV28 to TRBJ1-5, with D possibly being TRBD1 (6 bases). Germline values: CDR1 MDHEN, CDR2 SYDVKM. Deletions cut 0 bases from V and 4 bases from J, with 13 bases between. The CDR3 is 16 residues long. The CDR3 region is CASSLWQGSGNQPQHF. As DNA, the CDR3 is TGTGCCAGCAGTTTATGGCAGGGGTCCGGTAATCAGCCCCAGCATTTT.

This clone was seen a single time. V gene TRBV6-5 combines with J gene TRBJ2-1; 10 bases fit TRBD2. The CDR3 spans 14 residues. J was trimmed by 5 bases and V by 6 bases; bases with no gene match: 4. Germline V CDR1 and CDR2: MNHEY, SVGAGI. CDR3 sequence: CASRRTSGDNEQFF. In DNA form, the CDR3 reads TGTGCCAGCAGGCGGACTAGCGGAGACAATGAGCAGTTCTTC.

The CDR3 region is CATSETGEGENQPQHF. The CDR3 bases are TGTGCCACCAGTGAGACAGGGGAGGGAGAAAATCAGCCCCAGCATTTT. The chain recombines TRBV24-1 with TRBJ1-5; 8 bases fit TRBD1. The germline V gene encodes CDR1 KGHDR and CDR2 SFDVKD. V lost 4 bases and J lost 4; bases outside the gene matches: 8. The CDR3 has 16 amino acids.

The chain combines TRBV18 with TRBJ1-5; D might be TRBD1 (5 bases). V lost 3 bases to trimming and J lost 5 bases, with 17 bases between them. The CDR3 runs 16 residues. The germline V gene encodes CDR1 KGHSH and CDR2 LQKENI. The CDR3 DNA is TGTGCCAGCTCACCTTCGGGCACCGGGGCACATCAGCCCCAGCATTTT. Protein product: CASSPSGTGAHQPQHF.

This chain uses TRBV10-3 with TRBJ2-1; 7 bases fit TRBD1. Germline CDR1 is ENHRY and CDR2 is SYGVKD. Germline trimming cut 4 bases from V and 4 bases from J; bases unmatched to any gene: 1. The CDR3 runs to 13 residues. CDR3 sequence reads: CAISGDSYNEQFF. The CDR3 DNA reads TGTGCCATCAGTGGGGACAGTTACAATGAGCAGTTCTTC.

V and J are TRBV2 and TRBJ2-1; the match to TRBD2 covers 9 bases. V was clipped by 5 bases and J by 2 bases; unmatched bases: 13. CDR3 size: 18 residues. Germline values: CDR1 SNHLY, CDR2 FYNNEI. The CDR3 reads CASSRGPSGANAYNEQFF. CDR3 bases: TGTGCCAGCAGTAGGGGACCTAGCGGGGCCAACGCCTACAATGAGCAGTTCTTC.